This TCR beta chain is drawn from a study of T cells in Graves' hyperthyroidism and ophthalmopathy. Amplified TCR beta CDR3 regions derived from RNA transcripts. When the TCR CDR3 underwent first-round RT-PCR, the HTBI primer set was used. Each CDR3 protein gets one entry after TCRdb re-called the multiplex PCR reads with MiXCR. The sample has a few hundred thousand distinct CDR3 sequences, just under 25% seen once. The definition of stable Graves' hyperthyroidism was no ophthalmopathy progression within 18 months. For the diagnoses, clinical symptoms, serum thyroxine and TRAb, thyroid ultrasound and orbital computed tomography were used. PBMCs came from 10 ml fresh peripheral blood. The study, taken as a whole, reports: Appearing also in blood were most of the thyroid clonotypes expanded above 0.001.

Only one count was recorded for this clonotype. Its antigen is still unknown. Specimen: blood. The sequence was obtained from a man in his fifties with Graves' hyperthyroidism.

CDR3 region: CASSQMWRDPYEQYF. The DNA for the CDR3 is TGTGCCAGCAGCCAAATGTGGCGGGACCCCTACGAGCAGTACTTC. The V call is TRBV14, the J call TRBJ2-7, with D possibly TRBD2 on 6 matching bases. CDR1 is SGHDN and CDR2 is FVKESK in the germline V gene. The V end lost 2 bases, the J end lost 2 bases, and 13 bases lay between the germline ends. The CDR3 consists of 15 residues. Combining the CDR3 with reference TRBV14 and TRBJ2-7 gives the whole variable domain EAGVTQFPSHSVIEKGQTVTLRCDPISGHDNLYWYRRVMGKEIKFLLHFVKESKQDESGMPNNRFLAERTGGTYSTLKVQPAELEDSGVYFCASSQMWRDPYEQYFGPGTRLTVT.